These T cell receptor beta chains were read from a single sample in a study of blood T cells in healthy people across ages. MiXCR was run by TCRdb on the 5' RACE reads, yielding one entry per CDR3 protein. Of more than 650,000 distinct CDR3 sequences in the sample, more than 25% were seen once. The same sample was also studied in work on T cells of mothers and their children.

Sequencing was done on a sample of blood. The receptor source for this set is a boy younger than 18 in good health. CDR3s include the opening cysteine and the closing phenylalanine or tryptophan. The D gene is left open where the match is weak. Size is stated for part of the rows, as once, few or many counts, or as a class when the clone is expanded.

D gene	J gene	CDR3 length	V gene	clone size	CDR3 protein	CDR3 DNA
.	TRBJ2-7	13	TRBV30	few	CAWRAGQFYEQYF	TGTGCCTGGAGAGCGGGACAGTTCTACGAGCAGTACTTC
.	TRBJ2-7	14	TRBV29-1	.	CSVEVNPRAYEQYF	TGCAGCGTTGAAGTCAACCCAAGGGCCTACGAGCAGTACTTC
.	TRBJ2-3	15	TRBV20-1	.	CSARLRWEVVNTQYF	TGCAGTGCTAGACTCCGTTGGGAGGTTGTGAATACGCAGTATTTT
.	TRBJ1-1	15	TRBV6-5	.	CASTRPQGGRTEAFF	TGTGCCAGCACTAGACCACAGGGAGGGCGCACTGAAGCTTTCTTT
.	TRBJ1-1	15	TRBV6-5	few	CASSYSISGNTEAFF	TGTGCCAGCAGTTACTCGATCTCAGGGAACACTGAAGCTTTCTTT
TRBD1	TRBJ2-5	15	TRBV10-1	.	CASSVDRGLGETQYF	TGCGCCAGCAGTGTGGACAGGGGATTGGGAGAGACCCAGTACTTC
TRBD1	TRBJ2-1	15	TRBV7-6	few	CASSPEGAVGDEQFF	TGTGCCAGCAGCCCCGAGGGGGCGGTGGGCGATGAGCAGTTCTTC
TRBD2	TRBJ2-5	17	TRBV12-3/TRBV12-4	few	CASGIYSGTRQEETQYF	TGTGCCAGCGGAATTTACTCCGGGACTAGACAAGAAGAGACCCAGTACTTC
.	TRBJ2-5	13	TRBV10-3	few	CAIGRQEQETQYF	TGTGCCATCGGGCGACAAGAACAAGAGACCCAGTACTTC
.	TRBJ2-1	12	TRBV6-5	.	CASSSLRDQQFF	TGTGCCAGCAGTTCCCTCCGGGACCAGCAGTTCTTC
TRBD2	TRBJ2-5	14	TRBV3-1	few	CASNLAGGLETQYF	TGTGCCAGCAACCTAGCGGGGGGGCTAGAGACCCAGTACTTC
.	TRBJ1-2	12	TRBV12-3/TRBV12-4	once	CASSLGRGSYTF	TGTGCCAGCAGTTTAGGCCGGGGTAGCTACACCTTC
TRBD2	TRBJ2-7	17	TRBV5-1	.	CASSDTSGGPSDYEQYF	TGCGCCAGCAGCGATACGAGCGGGGGCCCCTCCGACTACGAGCAGTACTTC
.	TRBJ2-2	15	TRBV2	.	CASRETDRNTGELFF	TGTGCCAGCAGGGAGACAGACCGGAACACCGGGGAGCTGTTTTTT
.	TRBJ2-1	16	TRBV10-1	.	CASSLPGTLNYNEQFF	TGCGCCAGCAGTCTGCCCGGGACCCTAAACTACAATGAGCAGTTCTTC
.	TRBJ1-2	14	TRBV28	.	CASSSGSTLYGYTF	TGTGCCAGCAGTTCGGGGTCGACCCTCTATGGCTACACCTTC
.	TRBJ2-3	13	TRBV11-2	.	CASRQGTTDTQYF	TGTGCCAGCAGGCAGGGGACCACAGATACGCAGTATTTT
TRBD2	TRBJ2-1	17	TRBV28	few	CASSFRLAGGSYNEQFF	TGTGCCAGCAGTTTTCGACTAGCGGGGGGCTCCTACAATGAGCAGTTCTTC
.	TRBJ2-3	14	TRBV5-1	.	CASSLGGTTDMQYF	TGCGCCAGCAGCTTAGGGGGGACCACAGATATGCAGTATTTT
TRBD1	TRBJ1-1	13	TRBV7-9	.	CASLGTVNTEAFF	TGTGCCAGCCTGGGGACAGTTAACACTGAAGCTTTCTTT
.	TRBJ1-1	13	TRBV7-9	few	CASSIGGDTEAFF	TGTGCCAGCAGCATAGGGGGGGACACTGAAGCTTTCTTT
TRBD1	TRBJ1-6	16	TRBV28	few	CASSLKTGSTDSPLHF	TGTGCCAGCAGTTTGAAGACAGGGAGTACGGATTCACCCCTCCACTTT
TRBD2	TRBJ2-1	16	TRBV5-1	.	CASSFTSGGTVDEQFF	TGCGCCAGCAGCTTCACTAGCGGTGGAACCGTAGATGAGCAGTTCTTC
.	TRBJ2-1	14	TRBV28	.	CASSPKGPSNEQFF	TGTGCCAGCAGCCCAAAGGGCCCAAGCAATGAGCAGTTCTTC
.	TRBJ2-7	15	TRBV20-1	.	CSARGARPATYEQYF	TGCAGTGCTAGAGGTGCGCGCCCGGCGACCTACGAGCAGTACTTC
.	TRBJ2-6	15	TRBV9	.	CASSLRRSGANVLTF	TGTGCCAGCAGCCTTAGACGGTCTGGGGCCAACGTCCTGACTTTC
.	TRBJ2-5	14	TRBV4-1	.	CASSQRLRDETQYF	TGCGCCAGCAGCCAGAGGCTCAGGGATGAGACCCAGTACTTC
TRBD2	TRBJ2-5	15	TRBV6-5	once	CASSFAGGPTETQYF	TGTGCCAGCAGTTTTGCGGGGGGTCCCACGGAGACCCAGTACTTC
TRBD1	TRBJ1-2	15	TRBV10-3	.	CAISEPQGALYGYTF	TGTGCCATCAGTGAGCCCCAGGGGGCACTCTATGGCTACACCTTC
.	TRBJ2-7	15	TRBV20-1	.	CSARGQRKSSYEQYF	TGCAGTGCTAGAGGGCAGCGTAAGAGCTCCTACGAGCAGTACTTC
.	TRBJ2-1	16	TRBV28	.	CASSLGSISSYNEQFF	TGTGCCAGCAGTTTAGGATCGATTAGCTCCTACAATGAGCAGTTCTTC
.	TRBJ2-1	14	TRBV6-5	once	CASSPDRPYNEQFF	TGTGCCAGCAGCCCTGACAGGCCCTACAATGAGCAGTTCTTC
TRBD1	TRBJ2-7	17	TRBV7-2	few	CASSSTRGRWVDYEQYF	TGTGCCAGCAGCTCTACCAGGGGGCGCTGGGTAGACTACGAGCAGTACTTC
TRBD1	TRBJ2-5	13	TRBV20-1	.	CSAPGQAQETQYF	TGCAGTGCCCCTGGACAGGCCCAAGAGACCCAGTACTTC
.	TRBJ2-2	16	TRBV29-1	.	CSVEDQAGSDTGELFF	TGCAGCGTTGAAGATCAGGCAGGGTCGGACACCGGGGAGCTGTTTTTT
.	TRBJ1-3	14	TRBV6-5	few	CASSYSTSGNTIYF	TGTGCCAGCAGTTACTCGACCTCTGGAAACACCATATATTTT
.	TRBJ1-1	13	TRBV20-1	once	CSASPGGSSEAFF	TGCAGTGCTAGTCCCGGGGGTAGCTCTGAAGCTTTCTTT
.	TRBJ2-4	13	TRBV5-1	.	CASSPRGPNIQYF	TGCGCCAGCAGCCCGCGGGGGCCTAACATTCAGTACTTC
.	TRBJ2-7	14	TRBV10-1	.	CASSDGTVIHEQYF	TGCGCCAGCAGTGATGGGACTGTAATCCACGAGCAGTACTTC
TRBD1	TRBJ2-7	14	TRBV3-1	.	CASEPSGGFYEQYF	TGTGCCAGCGAGCCCTCAGGGGGTTTTTACGAGCAGTACTTC
.	TRBJ1-1	15	TRBV30	.	CAWSPEQGARAEAFF	TGTGCCTGGAGTCCGGAACAGGGAGCGAGGGCTGAAGCTTTCTTT